The 31 T cell receptor beta chains below come from one sample, sequenced in a study of CD8 T cells in Susac syndrome. An input of about 0.5 to 1 ug of RNA was subjected to reverse transcription using random hexamers. TCRdb redid the calling of the immunoSEQ multiplex PCR reads with MiXCR, one entry per CDR3 protein. The data hold just over 150,000 distinct CDR3 sequences, with 95% observed a single time. Input material: CD8+ T cells from PBMCs. All receptors come from a human donor with multiple sclerosis.

The V call is TRBV30, the J call TRBJ2-3, with TRBD2 identical over 8 bases. Unmatched junction bases numbered 5, after V lost 4 bases and J lost 5 bases. This CDR3 is 13 amino acids long. Germline CDR1 reads GTSNPN; CDR2 reads SVGIG (reference sequence). CDR3: CAWTRGGIDTQYF. The CDR3 region has the DNA TGTGCCTGGACCCGGGGGGGGATAGATACGCAGTATTTT. The full variable domain, with the rest looked up from reference TRBV30 and TRBJ2-3, is SQTIHQWPATLVQPVGSPLSLECTVEGTSNPNLYWYRQAAGRGLQLLFYSVGIGQISSEVPQNLSASRPQDRQFILSSKKLLLSDSGFYLCAWTRGGIDTQYFGPGTRLTVL.

This clonotype was seen a few times. This chain connects TRBV12-3 or TRBV12-4 to TRBJ1-1, with a possible D match to TRBD1 (6 bases). There are 13 residues in the CDR3. V dropped 5 bases and J dropped 5 bases, with 12 bases sitting between them. The CDR3 sequence is CASSQGGGTEAFF. The CDR3 nucleotides are TGTGCCAGCAGTCAGGGAGGGGGAACTGAAGCTTTCTTT.

The chain couples TRBV30 to TRBJ1-1; 8 bases fit TRBD1. The CDR3 is 14 residues long. Germline V gives CDR1 GTSNPN, CDR2 SVGIG (reference sequence). Trimming cost V 3 bases and J 4 bases; bases outside gene matches: 7. This CDR3 is CAWRIGQGGTEAFF. In DNA form, the CDR3 reads TGTGCCTGGAGAATAGGACAGGGCGGCACTGAAGCTTTCTTT.

V is TRBV2 and J is TRBJ2-1, with 8 bases fitting TRBD1. The CDR3 sequence is 14 residues long. Germline V gene sequence: CDR1 SNHLY, CDR2 FYNNEI. With V trimmed by 9 bases and J by 7 bases, 11 bases remained unmatched. CDR3 residues: CASLGTGRPNEQFF. The CDR3 DNA sequence: TGTGCCAGTCTTGGGACAGGCAGGCCGAATGAGCAGTTCTTC.

V usage is TRBV30 and J usage is TRBJ2-1, with D possibly being TRBD1 (5 bases). The CDR3 consists of 12 residues. CDR1 and CDR2 from the germline V gene are GTSNPN and SVGIG (reference sequence). Trimming took 2 bases from V and 7 from J, leaving 9 bases between them. The CDR3 nucleotides read TGTGCCTGGAGTACAGGCCAAAATGAGCAGTTCTTC. Protein: CAWSTGQNEQFF.

The rearrangement joins TRBV13 to TRBJ1-2, with 7 bases identical to TRBD1. The CDR3 loop spans 16 amino acids. With 0 bases clipped from V and 4 bases from J, the junction kept 8 bases outside the gene matches. The germline CDR1 and CDR2 sequences are PRHDT and FYEKMQ (reference sequence). The CDR3 here is CASSLGRGRGGYGYTF. The CDR3 DNA sequence: TGTGCCAGCAGCTTAGGCAGGGGGAGGGGCGGCTATGGCTACACCTTC.

This chain links TRBV12-3 or TRBV12-4 with TRBJ1-6; no clear D gene. V gave up 4 bases and J gave up 0 bases, with 1 base separating them. This CDR3 is 13 amino acids long. The CDR3 here is CASSSSYNSPLHF. The CDR3 DNA sequence: TGTGCCAGCAGTTCCTCCTATAATTCACCCCTCCACTTT.

J is TRBJ1-5 and V is TRBV4-1, with a possible D match to TRBD1 (5 bases). The CDR3 is 16 amino acids. Trimming took 0 bases from V and 3 from J, leaving 12 bases between them. CDR1 and CDR2 (germline): MGHRA, YSYEKL. DNA for the CDR3: TGCGCCAGCAGCCAAGAAAGGGGCAGGAACAATCAGCCCCAGCATTTT. The encoded protein is CASSQERGRNNQPQHF.

The V gene is TRBV2, the J gene TRBJ2-5; no reliable D call. The CDR3 has 15 amino acids. Trimming shortened V by 2 bases and J by 0 bases, and 10 bases separated the two germline ends. Germline values: CDR1 SNHLY, CDR2 FYNNEI. The CDR3 region has the DNA TGTGCCAGCAGTGAACCCCGGAACCACCAAGAGACCCAGTACTTC. Residues: CASSEPRNHQETQYF.

The chain recombines TRBV9 with TRBJ2-1, with D possibly TRBD1 on 5 matching bases. CDR3 length equals 15 residues. Per the germline V gene, CDR1 is SGDLS and CDR2 is YYNGEE. V was clipped by 4 bases and J by 5 bases, with 16 bases between them. This CDR3 reads CASSPGGQGHNEQFF. The CDR3 DNA sequence: TGTGCCAGCAGCCCGGGTGGCCAGGGCCACAATGAGCAGTTCTTC.

The chain carries TRBV12-3 or TRBV12-4 and TRBJ2-1, with TRBD2 as a possible D gene (5 bases). With 7 bases removed from V and 5 bases from J, the gap between germline ends came to 15 bases. The CDR3 spans 14 residues. The CDR3 DNA reads as TGTGCCAGCAATAAGCGGATTAATAACAATGAGCAGTTCTTC. Its protein product is CASNKRINNNEQFF.

V usage is TRBV27 and J usage is TRBJ1-1, with D uncertain. The V gene lost 3 bases and the J gene lost 2 bases, with 16 bases spanning the gap. Per the germline V gene, CDR1 is MNHEY and CDR2 is SMNVEV (reference sequence). The CDR3 consists of 16 residues. Written as DNA, the CDR3 is TGTGCCAGCAGTTTTGGGCCAGGCCGCGCAAACACTGAAGCTTTCTTT. Residues: CASSFGPGRANTEAFF.

The V and J genes are TRBV20-1 and TRBJ1-5, with D possibly being TRBD1 (5 bases). Germline CDR1 is DFQATT and CDR2 is SNEGSKA (reference sequence). The CDR3 covers 17 residues. V dropped 0 bases and J dropped 4 bases, with 19 bases sitting between them. DNA for the CDR3: TGCAGTGCTAGAGAAATTTATGCGCCAGGGAATAATCAGCCCCAGCATTTT. Its protein product is CSAREIYAPGNNQPQHF.

The chain employs TRBV5-1 and TRBJ1-5; perhaps TRBD1 as D (5 bases). Germline-derived CDR1 and CDR2 are SGHRS and YFSETQ. This CDR3 contains 14 residues. V lost 0 bases, J lost 2 bases, and 6 bases lay in between. The CDR3 DNA is TGCGCCAGCAGCTTGGTCAGGGGCAATCAGCCCCAGCATTTT. It is translated as CASSLVRGNQPQHF. Full variable domain (remainder filled in from reference TRBV5-1 and TRBJ1-5): KAGVTQTPRYLIKTRGQQVTLSCSPISGHRSVSWYQQTPGQGLQFLFEYFSETQRNKGNFPGRFSGRQFSNSRSEMNVSTLELGDSALYLCASSLVRGNQPQHFGDGTRLSIL.

The chain uses TRBV7-9 and TRBJ1-1, with 12 bases identical to TRBD1. CDR3 length equals 12 residues. The germline gives CDR1 SEHNR, CDR2 FQNEAQ (reference sequence). Losses at the gene ends were 4 bases for V and 12 bases for J; bases not matched to a gene: 3. The CDR3 sequence: CASSSGTGGPFF. The CDR3 coding sequence is TGTGCCAGCAGCTCCGGGACAGGGGGCCCTTTCTTT.

The V and J genes are TRBV27 and TRBJ2-5, with a possible D match to TRBD1 (6 bases). The CDR3 loop spans 15 amino acids. V was shortened by 5 bases and J by 5 bases, with 18 bases between the two germline ends. The germline V gene has CDR1 MNHEY and CDR2 SMNVEV (reference sequence). In nucleotides, the CDR3 is TGTGCCAGCAGTCCTCAGGGGTCTTGGTGGGAGACCCAGTACTTC. This codes for CASSPQGSWWETQYF.

This clonotype was seen a single time. This chain joins TRBV30 and TRBJ1-2; 7 bases are a match to TRBD1. The CDR3 contains 15 residues. CDR1 is GTSNPN and CDR2 is SVGIG in the germline V gene (reference sequence). V lost 5 bases and J lost 8; bases outside the gene matches: 17. The CDR3 loop is CAWAGTAEFSWGYTF. The CDR3 bases are TGTGCCTGGGCCGGGACAGCGGAGTTTTCTTGGGGCTACACCTTC.

This chain joins TRBV5-1 and TRBJ1-1; 8 bases are a match to TRBD1. With 2 bases clipped from V and 6 bases from J, the junction kept 6 bases outside the gene matches. This CDR3 region has 14 residues. The V gene's germline CDR1 is SGHRS and CDR2 YFSETQ. CDR3 nucleotide sequence: TGCGCCAGCAGCTTTGAGACAGGGGCTTCTGAAGCTTTCTTT. Translated, it gives CASSFETGASEAFF.

This rearrangement joins TRBV27 to TRBJ2-1; D is undetermined. Germline values: CDR1 MNHEY, CDR2 SMNVEV (reference sequence). V gave up 2 bases and J gave up 4 bases, with 9 bases separating them. The CDR3 is 14 residues long. The CDR3 region is CASSLDDPYNEQFF. CDR3 DNA: TGTGCCAGCAGTTTAGATGACCCTTACAATGAGCAGTTCTTC.

The rearrangement links TRBV9 to TRBJ2-5; 8 nucleotides agree with TRBD2. V shed 4 bases and J 10 bases; nucleotides not matched to a gene: 18. The length of the CDR3 is 16 residues. CDR1 is SGDLS, CDR2 YYNGEE, per germline. CDR3 sequence (DNA): TGTGCCAGCAGCAAATCCTCCCTTACCGGGGGGGCGAGCCAGTACTTC. Translating it yields CASSKSSLTGGASQYF.

This chain uses TRBV28 with TRBJ2-2; D is unresolved. The CDR3 has 12 amino acids. Trimming removed 5 bases at V and 7 bases at J, with 8 bases between. The germline V gene has CDR1 MDHEN and CDR2 SYDVKM. The CDR3 sequence is CASSPSLGELFF. The DNA for the CDR3 is TGTGCCAGCAGTCCCTCACTCGGGGAGCTGTTTTTT.

V gene TRBV14 combines with J gene TRBJ2-2; D call uncertain. V was trimmed by 1 base and J by 7 bases, leaving 7 bases between them. The CDR3 totals 13 residues. From germline, CDR1 is SGHDN and CDR2 FVKESK. The CDR3 nucleotides are TGTGCCAGCAGCCAAGGACGGTTCGGGGAGCTGTTTTTT. The encoded protein is CASSQGRFGELFF.

V is TRBV20-1 and J is TRBJ2-3; D unclear. The germline gives CDR1 DFQATT, CDR2 SNEGSKA (reference sequence). The CDR3 is 11 amino acids. V lost 6 bases and J lost 9, with 13 bases in between. The CDR3 loop is CSARQRETQYF. As DNA, the CDR3 is TGCAGTGCGAGGCAGAGAGAAACGCAGTATTTT.

The genes are TRBV11-1 and TRBJ2-1, with D possibly called TRBD1 or TRBD2 (6 bases each). The CDR3 runs 16 residues. The V and J ends lost 2 bases and 3 bases respectively, with 14 bases between them. Per germline, CDR1 SGHAT and CDR2 FQDESV (reference sequence). CDR3 nucleotide sequence: TGTGCCAGCAGCTTATTCAGTGGGGGGCTCTACAATGAGCAGTTCTTC. Its translation: CASSLFSGGLYNEQFF.

V and J are TRBV6-2 or TRBV6-3 and TRBJ1-2; D gene ambiguous. Germline assignment: CDR1 MNHEY and CDR2 SVGEGT. The CDR3 consists of 11 residues. Trimming removed 2 bases at V and 11 bases at J, with 9 bases between. The CDR3 region has the DNA TGTGCCAGCAGTTACCCGCGCGAGTACACCTTC. Its protein is CASSYPREYTF.

This chain links TRBV27 with TRBJ1-2; D is undetermined. The V gene's germline CDR1 is MNHEY and CDR2 SMNVEV (reference sequence). The ends were cut back, 5 bases at V and 8 bases at J, with 12 bases in the middle. The CDR3 is 12 residues long. The CDR3 nucleotides are TGTGCCAGCAGTGGATGGGTAGGCGGCTACACCTTC. Its protein product is CASSGWVGGYTF.

This clonotype was picked up a small number of times. The J gene is TRBJ2-1, the V gene TRBV7-9; D gene unclear. The CDR3 runs 12 residues. CDR1 and CDR2 (germline): SEHNR, FQNEAQ (reference sequence). Trimming stripped 1 base from V and 7 bases from J, with 5 bases between. This CDR3 is CASSLDRNEQFF. CDR3 in DNA: TGTGCCAGCAGCTTAGATCGTAATGAGCAGTTCTTC.

The rearrangement links TRBV4-2 to TRBJ2-1; D gene uncertain. The CDR3 runs 13 residues. Trimming shortened V by 3 bases and J by 7 bases, and 10 bases separated the two germline ends. Germline CDR1 and CDR2: LGHNA and YNFKEQ. CDR3 loop: CASSHPSRNEQFF. The CDR3 DNA reads as TGTGCCAGCAGCCATCCTTCCAGGAATGAGCAGTTCTTC.

The V and J genes are TRBV7-9 and TRBJ2-1, with 8 bases lining up with TRBD1. Per germline, CDR1 SEHNR and CDR2 FQNEAQ (reference sequence). The length of the CDR3 is 15 residues. The J segment lost 7 bases and the V segment lost 3 bases, leaving 8 bases of the junction unmatched. CDR3 nucleotides: TGTGCCAGCAGCTTTACTGACAGGGGTAGGAATGAGCAGTTCTTC. Translation gives CASSFTDRGRNEQFF. The variable domain in full, with the rest retrieved from reference TRBV7-9 and TRBJ2-1, is DTGVSQNPRHKITKRGQNVTFRCDPISEHNRLYWYRQTLGQGPEFLTYFQNEAQLEKSRLLSDRFSAERPKGSFSTLEIQRTEQGDSAMYLCASSFTDRGRNEQFFGPGTRLTVL.

This chain connects TRBV20-1 to TRBJ1-5, with no clear D. The CDR3 consists of 14 residues. The V end lost 3 bases, the J end lost 7 bases, and 16 bases lay between the germline ends. Germline V CDR1 and CDR2: DFQATT, SNEGSKA (reference sequence). The CDR3 nucleotides read TGCAGTGCTAGGTCACGGGCAGAGTACCAGCCCCAGCATTTT. Translation: CSARSRAEYQPQHF.

This clonotype appeared a single time. The V gene is TRBV20-1, the J gene TRBJ2-1; 10 nucleotides align to TRBD2. The V segment lost 4 bases and the J segment 6 bases; nucleotides outside the gene matches: 9. Germline V gene sequence: CDR1 DFQATT, CDR2 SNEGSKA (reference sequence). The CDR3 length is 15 residues. CDR3 residues: CSANSGGPNRNEQFF. The CDR3 DNA reads TGCAGTGCTAATAGCGGGGGGCCTAACCGCAATGAGCAGTTCTTC.